Presented here are 15 T cell receptor beta chains from one specimen sequenced in a study of blood T cell repertoires in COVID-19. Data came from immunoSEQ multiplex PCR; TCRdb stores just in-frame clones and leaves some out. The repertoire consists of 120,000 to 150,000 clones, with approximately 85% occurring once and the leading ten covering 6.5% to 9.5%. The sequenced material came from peripheral blood. These receptors were obtained from a woman aged 60-70 years with COVID-19, enrolled during active disease.

The J gene is TRBJ1-6, the V gene TRBV7-8; 8 bases line up with TRBD1. V trimming: 0 bases; J trimming: 10 bases; junction bases outside the gene matches: 5. The germline CDR1 and CDR2 sequences are SGHVS and FQNEAQ. The CDR3 has 15 amino acids. The CDR3 DNA is TGTGCCAGCAGCTTAGCGACAGGGGAGGGATCACCCCTCCACTTT. It codes for CASSLATGEGSPLHF.

V usage is TRBV6-1 and J usage is TRBJ1-6; D is unclear. The V end was cut by 2 bases, the J end by 8 bases, with 7 bases between. CDR3 length: 13 amino acids. Germline lookup yields CDR1 MNHNS and CDR2 SASEGT. CDR3 DNA: TGTGCCAGCAGTGAAAGGAGGGATTCACCCCTCCACTTT. Amino acids: CASSERRDSPLHF.

This clone has just a few counts. This sequence joins TRBV7-9 and TRBJ2-7; 9 bases are a match to TRBD2. Germline assignment: CDR1 SEHNR and CDR2 FQNEAQ (reference sequence). V trimming: 6 bases; J trimming: 6 bases; junction bases outside the gene matches: 9. The CDR3 sequence is 14 residues long. CDR3 sequence (DNA): TGTGCCAGCAGATCTAGCGGGGTTATTATCGAGCAGTACTTC. This gives the protein CASRSSGVIIEQYF.

This clone is a singleton in its sample. This chain connects TRBV28 to TRBJ2-3; 7 nucleotides agree with TRBD1. This CDR3 comprises 15 residues. The germline V gene has CDR1 MDHEN and CDR2 SYDVKM. Unmatched junction bases numbered 3, after V lost 2 bases and J lost 1 base. The CDR3: CASSLPQGGTDTQYF. The CDR3 DNA sequence: TGTGCCAGCAGTTTACCGCAGGGGGGCACAGATACGCAGTATTTT.

The J gene is TRBJ2-1, the V gene TRBV30; tentative D call: TRBD2 (6 bases). The V gene's germline CDR1 is GTSNPN and CDR2 SVGIG (reference sequence). Trimming shortened V by 2 bases and J by 10 bases, and 9 bases separated the two germline ends. The CDR3 has 11 amino acids. CDR3 DNA: TGTGCCTGGAGTTGGGGGGACGAGCAGTTCTTC. Translating it yields CAWSWGDEQFF.

V gene TRBV6-6 combines with J gene TRBJ1-1; D not certain. V was clipped by 2 bases and J by 5 bases, with 9 bases between them. Germline V CDR1 and CDR2: MNHNY, SVGAGI (reference sequence). The CDR3 sequence is 13 residues long. The CDR3 nucleotides are TGTGCCAGCAGTTACGATAGCAGAACTGAAGCTTTCTTT. Encoded protein: CASSYDSRTEAFF.

Here the CDR3 reads CASSPGTASGNTIYF. The DNA for the CDR3 is TGTGCCAGCAGCCCTGGGACAGCCTCTGGAAACACCATATATTTT. V usage is TRBV5-6 and J usage is TRBJ1-3, with 7 bases lining up with TRBD1. This CDR3 has 15 residues. Trimming took 4 bases from V and 0 from J; bases not matched to a gene: 4. CDR1 and CDR2 (germline): SGHDT, YYEEEE.

V gene TRBV10-3 combines with J gene TRBJ1-2; D remains unclear. Germline CDR1 and CDR2: ENHRY and SYGVKD. The V end was cut by 7 bases, the J end by 8 bases, with 20 bases between. The CDR3 length is 14 residues. The CDR3 DNA sequence: TGTGCCATCAAGGGAGTCGGGGATATGTGGGGCTACACCTTC. The encoded protein is CAIKGVGDMWGYTF.

The genes are TRBV5-6 and TRBJ2-7, with 8 nucleotides matching TRBD1. The length of the CDR3 is 16 residues. Germline V gene sequence: CDR1 SGHDT, CDR2 YYEEEE. V lost 0 bases, J lost 6 bases, and 11 bases stayed unmatched. CDR3 coding DNA: TGTGCCAGCAGCTTGGACAGGGGGGTTCCTACGAGCGAGCAGTACTTC. Amino acid sequence: CASSLDRGVPTSEQYF.

V and J are TRBV9 and TRBJ2-2; tentative D call: TRBD1 (6 bases). This CDR3 comprises 15 residues. Germline-derived CDR1 and CDR2 are SGDLS and YYNGEE. Trimming left V 2 bases short and J 5 bases short, with 13 bases between. CDR3 loop: CASSVIGGRTGELFF. CDR3 coding DNA: TGTGCCAGCAGCGTTATAGGGGGAAGGACCGGGGAGCTGTTTTTT.

This chain connects TRBV6-5 to TRBJ2-7, with D unclear. CDR1 is MNHEY, CDR2 SVGAGI, per germline. The CDR3 loop spans 13 amino acids. With 5 bases removed from V and 5 bases from J, the gap between germline ends came to 13 bases. The chain's CDR3 is CASSPAIRDEQYF. In nucleotides, the CDR3 is TGTGCCAGCAGTCCCGCGATCCGAGACGAGCAGTACTTC.

The chain has TRBV4-2 and TRBJ1-1, with D maybe TRBD1 (6 bases). The germline gives CDR1 LGHNA, CDR2 YNFKEQ. Trimming shortened V by 0 bases and J by 5 bases, and 13 bases separated the two germline ends. This CDR3 contains 15 residues. CDR3 region: CASSQEGQRRTEAFF. Written as DNA, the CDR3 is TGTGCCAGCAGCCAAGAAGGACAGCGGAGGACTGAAGCTTTCTTT.

The chain couples TRBV29-1 to TRBJ2-1; TRBD1 matches 12 bases. CDR1 and CDR2 (germline): SQVTM, ANQGSEA. This CDR3 spans 15 amino acids. In DNA, the CDR3 is TGCAGTGCCCAAAGAGGGACAGGGGGCAGGAATGAGCAGTTCTTC. As protein: CSAQRGTGGRNEQFF.

This chain links TRBV3-1 (or the pseudogene TRBV3-2) with TRBJ1-5, with D unresolved. Germline assignment: CDR1 LGHDT and CDR2 YNNKEL (reference sequence). The CDR3 totals 14 residues. Between the trimmed V and J ends, which lost 2 bases and 0 bases, there was a span of 5 bases. CDR3 protein: CASSQRYSNQPQHF. The CDR3 bases are TGTGCCAGCAGCCAACGGTATAGCAATCAGCCCCAGCATTTT.

The chain couples TRBV2 to TRBJ1-2; 9 bases fit TRBD1. Germline values: CDR1 SNHLY, CDR2 FYNNEI. The CDR3 is made up of 14 amino acids. V trimming: 4 bases; J trimming: 8 bases; junction bases outside the gene matches: 8. CDR3: CASSVTGGMGGYTF. The CDR3 region has the DNA TGTGCCAGCAGTGTGACAGGGGGTATGGGAGGCTACACCTTC.